The 25 T cell receptor beta chains below were found in one sample sequenced in a study of cytomegalovirus exposure and HLA in healthy donors. PCR employed 60 Vbeta and 13 Jbeta primers. Data came from immunoSEQ multiplex PCR; TCRdb stores just in-frame clones and leaves some out. The sample includes roughly 120,000 clones, roughly 82% seen only once; the top ten take roughly 13%. What was sequenced was PBMCs. These receptors were obtained from an older woman in good health and CMV-seropositive.

This clone occurred a few times. V gene TRBV27 combines with J gene TRBJ2-1, with TRBD2 matching over 15 bases. The germline gives CDR1 MNHEY, CDR2 SMNVEV (reference sequence). Trimming took 6 bases from V and 4 from J; bases not matched to a gene: 1. This CDR3 contains 15 residues. For the CDR3, the DNA is TGTGCCAGCAGCGGACTAGCGGGGGGGTACAATGAGCAGTTCTTC. Translated: CASSGLAGGYNEQFF.

J is TRBJ2-3 and V is TRBV7-9; tentatively, D is TRBD2 (6 bases). Germline V CDR1 and CDR2: SEHNR, FQNEAQ (reference sequence). The CDR3 has 18 amino acids. Deletions cut 3 bases from V and 1 base from J, with 20 bases between. In nucleotides, the CDR3 is TGTGCCAGCAGCTTCGTTACCAACCGGGACTCTGGCACAGATACGCAGTATTTT. This encodes CASSFVTNRDSGTDTQYF.

The chain couples TRBV25-1 to TRBJ1-2, with TRBD1 matching over 7 bases. CDR1 is MGHDK, CDR2 SYGVNS, per germline. The length of the CDR3 is 13 residues. Germline trimming cut 3 bases from V and 8 bases from J; bases unmatched to any gene: 6. CDR3 residues: CASSEIRTGGYTF. The CDR3 DNA reads as TGTGCCAGCAGTGAGATTAGGACAGGCGGCTACACCTTC.

In this sample, this clone turned up a few times. The rearrangement joins TRBV7-9 to TRBJ1-3, with no clear D. Germline lookup yields CDR1 SEHNR and CDR2 FQNEAQ (reference sequence). The V end lost 2 bases, the J end lost 0 bases, and 5 bases lay between the germline ends. This CDR3 has 14 residues. The CDR3 DNA follows: TGTGCCAGCAGCTTAACTTCCTCTGGAAACACCATATATTTT. It translates to CASSLTSSGNTIYF. Looking up the rest from reference TRBV7-9 and TRBJ1-3 gives the full variable domain: DTGVSQNPRHKITKRGQNVTFRCDPISEHNRLYWYRQTLGQGPEFLTYFQNEAQLEKSRLLSDRFSAERPKGSFSTLEIQRTEQGDSAMYLCASSLTSSGNTIYFGEGSWLTVV.

The chain joins TRBV15 to TRBJ2-7; 7 nucleotides match TRBD2. Looked up from germline, CDR1 is LNHNV and CDR2 is YYDKDF (reference sequence). The CDR3 spans 15 residues. V trimming: 0 bases; J trimming: 2 bases; junction bases outside the gene matches: 4. CDR3 DNA: TGTGCCACCAGCAGAGAAGAGCGGGGCGCCTACGAGCAGTACTTC. Protein sequence: CATSREERGAYEQYF.

This sequence joins TRBV6-5 and TRBJ1-1, with 7 bases fitting TRBD1. Germline trimming cut 6 bases from V and 3 bases from J; bases unmatched to any gene: 7. The V gene's germline CDR1 is MNHEY and CDR2 SVGAGI. There are 14 residues in the CDR3. The CDR3 here is CASSKTGRDTEAFF. CDR3 coding DNA: TGTGCCAGCAGCAAGACAGGGCGCGACACTGAAGCTTTCTTT.

This clone was observed a handful of times. This chain connects TRBV7-2 to TRBJ2-5, with a tentative D call TRBD2 (5 bases). Per the germline V gene, CDR1 is SGHTA and CDR2 is FQGNSA. The V end lost 1 base, the J end lost 2 bases, and 11 bases lay between the germline ends. This CDR3 spans 15 amino acids. CDR3 DNA: TGTGCCAGCAGCTTAGTCGGCGGGCTTCAAGAGACCCAGTACTTC. Translation: CASSLVGGLQETQYF.

This clone appeared a few times. The chain links TRBV10-3 to TRBJ1-2, with D possibly being TRBD1 (5 bases). The V end lost 6 bases, the J end lost 8 bases, and 10 bases lay between the germline ends. This CDR3 contains 11 residues. Germline V gene sequence: CDR1 ENHRY, CDR2 SYGVKD. For the CDR3, the DNA is TGTGCCATCAGCTCAGGGTTCGGCTACACCTTC. It is translated as CAISSGFGYTF.

The chain employs TRBV7-2 and TRBJ1-1; D uncertain. Between the trimmed V and J ends, which lost 2 bases and 2 bases, there was a span of 9 bases. The CDR3 covers 14 residues. Germline-derived CDR1 and CDR2 are SGHTA and FQGNSA. CDR3 nucleotides: TGTGCCAGCAGCTTATTCCCAAAAAACACTGAAGCTTTCTTT. Residues: CASSLFPKNTEAFF.

The CDR3 DNA reads as TGTGCCAGCAGCGTAGTTGGAGAGTGGTTCGAGACCCAGTACTTC. It translates to CASSVVGEWFETQYF. This sequence joins TRBV9 and TRBJ2-5; no definite D call. With 0 bases removed from V and 5 bases from J, the gap between germline ends came to 14 bases. This CDR3 region has 15 residues. CDR1 is SGDLS, CDR2 YYNGEE, per germline.

This clone showed up just a few times. The rearrangement links TRBV6-1 to TRBJ2-3; TRBD2 might be the D (6 bases). The CDR3 has 16 residues. Germline values: CDR1 MNHNS, CDR2 SASEGT. Trimming pared 4 bases from V and 2 bases from J, leaving 16 bases between. In DNA, the CDR3 is TGTGCCAGCAGTGGATGGATCCAGCGGGTCACAGATACGCAGTATTTT. This gives the protein CASSGWIQRVTDTQYF.

The chain carries TRBV5-1 and TRBJ2-5; D is possibly TRBD1 (6 bases). Germline V lookup: CDR1 SGHRS, CDR2 YFSETQ. Trimming stripped 5 bases from V and 5 bases from J, with 10 bases between. The CDR3 is made up of 12 amino acids. DNA for the CDR3: TGCGCCAGCAGACAGGGTTCCGAGACCCAGTACTTC. Translated, it gives CASRQGSETQYF.

The chain joins TRBV15 to TRBJ1-4; 7 bases are shared with TRBD1. Per the germline V gene, CDR1 is LNHNV and CDR2 is YYDKDF (reference sequence). This CDR3 is built from 13 residues. The V and J ends lost 5 bases and 8 bases, in that order; junction bases with no gene match: 5. CDR3 in DNA: TGTGCCACCAGCCCCAGGGACAGAGAAAAACTGTTTTTT. Translated: CATSPRDREKLFF. Combining the CDR3 with reference TRBV15 and TRBJ1-4 gives the whole variable domain DAMVIQNPRYQVTQFGKPVTLSCSQTLNHNVMYWYQQKSSQAPKLLFHYYDKDFNNEADTPDNFQSRRPNTSFCFLDIRSPGLGDTAMYLCATSPRDREKLFFGSGTQLSVL.

The V gene is TRBV9, the J gene TRBJ2-2, with no clear D. Trimming removed 4 bases at V and 0 bases at J, with 13 bases between. Germline CDR1 and CDR2: SGDLS and YYNGEE. CDR3 size: 16 residues. The CDR3 here is CASSPRGDSNTGELFF. Written as DNA, the CDR3 is TGTGCCAGCAGCCCCCGTGGTGACTCGAACACCGGGGAGCTGTTTTTT.

The V call is TRBV5-4, the J call TRBJ2-2; 10 positions agree with TRBD1. Germline V gene sequence: CDR1 SGHNT, CDR2 YYREEE (reference sequence). V dropped 3 bases and J dropped 0; count of bases not matched to a gene: 2. This CDR3 is 16 amino acids long. CDR3 nucleotide sequence: TGTGCCAGCAGCTACGGACAGGGGGCGAACACCGGGGAGCTGTTTTTT. This codes for CASSYGQGANTGELFF.

The chain joins TRBV27 to TRBJ2-1; D unclear. This CDR3 has 12 amino acids. Germline CDR1 and CDR2: MNHEY and SMNVEV (reference sequence). The CDR3 spells CVTAAPYNEQFF. The CDR3 region has the DNA TGTGTCACAGCAGCTCCTTATAATGAGCAGTTCTTC.

CDR3 sequence (DNA): TGCGCCAGCAGCCCGGGACTAGCGGGCGTCAATGAGCAGTTCTTC. Translation: CASSPGLAGVNEQFF. This chain links TRBV5-1 with TRBJ2-1; TRBD2 matches 12 bases. The trim removed 4 bases at V and 6 bases at J, leaving 5 bases unmatched. CDR3 length: 15 amino acids. Germline values: CDR1 SGHRS, CDR2 YFSETQ.

This clone was detected a few times. The rearrangement uses TRBV29-1 and TRBJ2-1; maybe TRBD1 (5 bases). Trimming took off 4 bases at V and 1 base at J, with 5 bases between the two ends. This CDR3 contains 12 residues. Germline CDR1 reads SQVTM; CDR2 reads ANQGSEA. The CDR3 spells CSVGTSYNEQFF. The CDR3 DNA reads as TGCAGCGTTGGGACATCCTACAATGAGCAGTTCTTC.

The gene calls are TRBV9 and TRBJ2-1; TRBD2 matches at 10 bases. CDR3 size: 18 residues. The germline V gene has CDR1 SGDLS and CDR2 YYNGEE. The ends lost 0 bases at V and 4 bases at J; junction bases unmatched: 10. As DNA, the CDR3 is TGTGCCAGCAGCGTAGGAGTTAGCGGGAGGTCCCGTTACAATGAGCAGTTCTTC. Protein sequence: CASSVGVSGRSRYNEQFF.

The genes are TRBV4-2 and TRBJ1-2; 8 nucleotides match TRBD1. Germline-derived CDR1 and CDR2 are LGHNA and YNFKEQ. The CDR3 is 15 residues long. Trimming cost V 0 bases and J 2 bases; bases outside gene matches: 2. The CDR3 spells CASSQENRGNYGYTF. The CDR3, as DNA: TGTGCCAGCAGCCAAGAGAACAGGGGGAACTATGGCTACACCTTC.

This rearrangement joins TRBV7-8 to TRBJ2-7, with 7 positions matching TRBD2. CDR1 and CDR2 (germline): SGHVS, FQNEAQ. This CDR3 spans 16 amino acids. The ends lost 1 base at V and 6 bases at J; junction bases unmatched: 12. The DNA of the CDR3 is TGTGCCAGCAGCTTAGTTGGGGTTGGCGGGAGTGGCGAGCAGTACTTC. Protein product: CASSLVGVGGSGEQYF.

J is TRBJ2-3 and V is TRBV30; D call uncertain. V was clipped by 5 bases and J by 4 bases, with 7 bases between them. Germline lookup yields CDR1 GTSNPN and CDR2 SVGIG (reference sequence). The CDR3 is made up of 11 amino acids. The CDR3: CAWGPADTQYF. CDR3 sequence (DNA): TGTGCCTGGGGTCCAGCAGATACGCAGTATTTT. Full variable domain (remainder filled in from reference TRBV30 and TRBJ2-3): SQTIHQWPATLVQPVGSPLSLECTVEGTSNPNLYWYRQAAGRGLQLLFYSVGIGQISSEVPQNLSASRPQDRQFILSSKKLLLSDSGFYLCAWGPADTQYFGPGTRLTVL.

The J gene is TRBJ2-6, the V gene TRBV5-6; no firm D call. The germline V gene has CDR1 SGHDT and CDR2 YYEEEE. This CDR3 is built from 16 residues. V lost 0 bases and J 0 bases, leaving 7 bases between the germline ends. Here the CDR3 DNA reads TGTGCCAGCAGCTTGGGACACCTCTCTGGGGCCAACGTCCTGACTTTC. This translates into CASSLGHLSGANVLTF.

This chain connects TRBV4-1 to TRBJ2-7, with 10 bases matching TRBD2. Per germline, CDR1 MGHRA and CDR2 YSYEKL. The J segment lost 6 bases and the V segment lost 4 bases, leaving 6 bases of the junction unmatched. The CDR3 is 14 amino acids. The CDR3 spells CASSLLAGAPEQYF. The CDR3 DNA is TGCGCCAGCAGCCTCCTAGCGGGAGCTCCCGAGCAGTACTTC.

The chain recombines TRBV12-5 with TRBJ2-4, with D possibly matching TRBD1 (6 bases). The CDR3 sequence is 14 residues long. Trimming removed 2 bases at V and 8 bases at J, with 13 bases between. In germline, CDR1 is LGHNT, CDR2 FRNRAP. The CDR3 bases are TGTGCTAGTGGTTTGTTTGGGGGCGCGGACATTCAGTACTTC. Protein sequence: CASGLFGGADIQYF.